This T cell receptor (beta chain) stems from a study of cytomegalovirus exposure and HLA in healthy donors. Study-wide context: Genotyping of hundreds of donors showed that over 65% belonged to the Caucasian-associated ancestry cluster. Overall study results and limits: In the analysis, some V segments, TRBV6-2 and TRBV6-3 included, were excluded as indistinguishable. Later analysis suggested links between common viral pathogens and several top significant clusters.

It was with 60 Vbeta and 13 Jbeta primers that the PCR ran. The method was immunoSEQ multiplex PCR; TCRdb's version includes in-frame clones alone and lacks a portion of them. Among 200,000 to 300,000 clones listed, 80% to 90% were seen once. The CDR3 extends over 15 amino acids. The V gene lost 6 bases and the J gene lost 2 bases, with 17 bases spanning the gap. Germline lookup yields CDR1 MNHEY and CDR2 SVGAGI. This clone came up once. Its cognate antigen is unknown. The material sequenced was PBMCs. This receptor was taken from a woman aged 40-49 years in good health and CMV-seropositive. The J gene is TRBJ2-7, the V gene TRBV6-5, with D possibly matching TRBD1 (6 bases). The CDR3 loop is CASRGVSGGTYEQYF. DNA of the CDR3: TGTGCCAGCAGAGGGGTCTCTGGGGGCACCTACGAGCAGTACTTC.